The 27 T cell receptor beta chains below were found in one sample sequenced in a study of shared clonotypes between healthy human individuals. Method: immunoSEQ multiplex PCR; TCRdb's copy keeps in-frame clones and lacks some. This sample has 2 million to 2.5 million clones, with about 92% found just once. Sequencing was carried out using naive CD4+ T cells from PBMCs. The subset: CD45RA+ positively selected. The origin of the receptors is a man aged 18 to 30 in good health. Some clones in this sample may be carry-over from other donors' samples.

This chain uses TRBV5-1 with TRBJ2-1, with 15 bases aligning to TRBD2. CDR3 length: 17 amino acids. Germline V gene lookup returns CDR1 SGHRS and CDR2 YFSETQ. The trim removed 4 bases at V and 4 bases at J, leaving 6 bases unmatched. The CDR3: CASSRGLAGGLYNEQFF. The CDR3 DNA reads TGCGCCAGCAGCCGAGGACTAGCGGGAGGGTTGTACAATGAGCAGTTCTTC.

This clone was observed once. The chain recombines TRBV7-2 with TRBJ2-7; 11 bases are shared with TRBD2. Germline values: CDR1 SGHTA, CDR2 FQGNSA. This CDR3 has 16 amino acids. V lost 2 bases and J lost 6; bases outside the gene matches: 9. The CDR3 loop reads CASSLFGTSGSGEQYF. The CDR3 DNA follows: TGTGCCAGCAGCTTATTTGGTACTAGCGGGAGCGGCGAGCAGTACTTC.

The chain has TRBV28 and TRBJ1-5; no firm D call. Germline loops: CDR1 MDHEN, CDR2 SYDVKM. V gave up 2 bases and J gave up 10 bases, with 9 bases separating them. The CDR3 runs to 12 residues. The CDR3: CASSLAGIPQHF. For the CDR3, the DNA is TGTGCCAGCAGTTTAGCAGGTATCCCCCAGCATTTT.

V gene TRBV19 combines with J gene TRBJ1-2, with D unresolved. The V end was cut by 4 bases, the J end by 3 bases, with 15 bases between. The CDR3 runs to 15 residues. Germline assignment: CDR1 LNHDA and CDR2 SQIVND (reference sequence). CDR3 loop: CASSSPGEGDYGYTF. The CDR3 DNA reads TGTGCCAGTAGTAGTCCCGGGGAAGGAGACTATGGCTACACCTTC.

CDR3 sequence (DNA): TGTGCCAGCAGCCCTATAAGGGTGGGCACATTTGGTGAAAAACTGTTTTTT. Amino acid sequence: CASSPIRVGTFGEKLFF. This chain links TRBV11-3 with TRBJ1-4; D is uncertain. The CDR3 consists of 17 residues. Germline values: CDR1 SGHNT, CDR2 YENEEA. Trimming cost V 5 bases and J 7 bases, with 23 bases left between them. The variable domain in full, with the rest retrieved from reference TRBV11-3 and TRBJ1-4, is EAGVVQSPRYKIIEKKQPVAFWCNPISGHNTLYWYLQNLGQGPELLIRYENEEAVDDSQLPKDRFSAERLKGVDSTLKIQPAELGDSAVYLCASSPIRVGTFGEKLFFGSGTQLSVL.

V is TRBV19 and J is TRBJ1-1; D is uncertain. Between the trimmed V and J ends, which lost 4 bases and 4 bases, there was a span of 10 bases. The CDR3 loop spans 13 amino acids. Per germline, CDR1 LNHDA and CDR2 SQIVND (reference sequence). The CDR3 loop reads CASSTVWGTEAFF. The CDR3 bases are TGTGCCAGTAGTACCGTTTGGGGCACTGAAGCTTTCTTT.

The chain uses TRBV10-3 and TRBJ1-1; D might be TRBD1 (5 bases). Trimming took off 3 bases at V and 7 bases at J, with 15 bases between the two ends. This CDR3 is 14 amino acids long. Germline values: CDR1 ENHRY, CDR2 SYGVKD. CDR3 sequence: CAISDGAGYGEAFF. The CDR3 coding sequence is TGTGCCATCAGTGATGGGGCAGGGTATGGTGAAGCTTTCTTT.

J is TRBJ2-1 and V is TRBV28; 7 bases match TRBD2. The CDR3 is 16 residues long. In germline, CDR1 is MDHEN, CDR2 SYDVKM. V dropped 3 bases and J dropped 4; count of bases not matched to a gene: 9. CDR3 amino acids: CASSFGGGSQYNEQFF. The CDR3, as DNA: TGTGCCAGCAGTTTTGGCGGGGGATCTCAATACAATGAGCAGTTCTTC.

The rearrangement links TRBV6-6 to TRBJ2-7; D may correspond to TRBD1 or TRBD2 (6 bases each). V lost 2 bases, J lost 6 bases, and 14 bases lay in between. There are 14 residues in the CDR3. CDR1 MNHNY and CDR2 SVGAGI come from the germline V gene (reference sequence). DNA for the CDR3: TGTGCCAGCAGTTACCCACCCGGAGGGGGCGAGCAGTACTTC. Its translation: CASSYPPGGGEQYF.

This clone was picked up a small number of times. V gene TRBV28 combines with J gene TRBJ1-2; D unresolved. With 3 bases removed from V and 7 bases from J, the gap between germline ends came to 12 bases. The germline V gene has CDR1 MDHEN and CDR2 SYDVKM. The CDR3 has 13 amino acids. CDR3 nucleotide sequence: TGTGCCAGCAGTTTGTCGACCCTACTTGGCTACACCTTC. This translates into CASSLSTLLGYTF.

In this sample, this clone turned up once. The chain couples TRBV5-1 to TRBJ2-7, with 12 positions matching TRBD1. The CDR3 has 14 amino acids. V lost 4 bases and J lost 6; bases outside the gene matches: 5. Germline V gene data show CDR1 as SGHRS and CDR2 as YFSETQ. This CDR3 reads CASSTGTGGGEQYF. CDR3 bases: TGCGCCAGCAGCACTGGGACAGGGGGCGGCGAGCAGTACTTC. Filled out from reference TRBV5-1 and TRBJ2-7, the complete variable domain reads KAGVTQTPRYLIKTRGQQVTLSCSPISGHRSVSWYQQTPGQGLQFLFEYFSETQRNKGNFPGRFSGRQFSNSRSEMNVSTLELGDSALYLCASSTGTGGGEQYFGPGTRLTVT.

This chain joins TRBV4-3 and TRBJ2-1; either TRBD1 or TRBD2 may supply D (5 bases each). CDR3 length equals 17 residues. Germline V gene sequence: CDR1 LGHNA, CDR2 YSLEER. V was trimmed by 4 bases and J by 5 bases, leaving 21 bases between them. CDR3 nucleotides: TGCGCCAGCAGCCGTCTCCCCGGGACGTACCTAAACAATGAGCAGTTCTTC. Encoded protein: CASSRLPGTYLNNEQFF.

The rearrangement uses TRBV19 and TRBJ2-2; 10 bases line up with TRBD1. Looked up from germline, CDR1 is LNHDA and CDR2 is SQIVND (reference sequence). This CDR3 has 14 amino acids. The J segment lost 3 bases and the V segment lost 7 bases, leaving 2 bases of the junction unmatched. The CDR3 region has the DNA TGTGCCAGTATCGGGACAGGGGACACCGGGGAGCTGTTTTTT. This gives the protein CASIGTGDTGELFF.

The chain combines TRBV11-3 with TRBJ1-1; no reliable D call. The CDR3 covers 13 residues. V dropped 1 base and J dropped 4 bases, with 7 bases sitting between them. CDR1 is SGHNT and CDR2 is YENEEA in the germline V gene. CDR3 nucleotide sequence: TGTGCCAGCAGCTTAGTCCCGGGCACTGAAGCTTTCTTT. It codes for CASSLVPGTEAFF. The variable domain in full, with the rest retrieved from reference TRBV11-3 and TRBJ1-1, is EAGVVQSPRYKIIEKKQPVAFWCNPISGHNTLYWYLQNLGQGPELLIRYENEEAVDDSQLPKDRFSAERLKGVDSTLKIQPAELGDSAVYLCASSLVPGTEAFFGQGTRLTVV.

The gene calls are TRBV20-1 and TRBJ2-5; D remains unclear. Germline V CDR1 and CDR2: DFQATT, SNEGSKA (reference sequence). CDR3 length: 11 residues. V was pared by 7 bases and J by 0 bases, with 6 bases between. The chain's CDR3 is CSVLYQETQYF. The CDR3 DNA reads TGCAGTGTCCTGTACCAAGAGACCCAGTACTTC.

The chain has TRBV5-6 and TRBJ2-3; no firm D call. Trimming took 3 bases from V and 1 from J, leaving 15 bases between them. Germline V gene lookup returns CDR1 SGHDT and CDR2 YYEEEE. CDR3 length: 16 residues. For the CDR3, the DNA is TGTGCCAGCAGCTATAAATCTAGGTTCCGCACAGATACGCAGTATTTT. Encoded protein: CASSYKSRFRTDTQYF. Based on the CDR3 plus reference TRBV5-6 and TRBJ2-3, the full variable domain is DAGVTQSPTHLIKTRGQQVTLRCSPKSGHDTVSWYQQALGQGPQFIFQYYEEEERQRGNFPDRFSGHQFPNYSSELNVNALLLGDSALYLCASSYKSRFRTDTQYFGPGTRLTVL.

V gene TRBV5-1 combines with J gene TRBJ2-1; TRBD2 matches at 13 bases. The CDR3 spans 19 residues. Trimming took 2 bases from V and 0 from J; bases not matched to a gene: 8. Germline values: CDR1 SGHRS, CDR2 YFSETQ. This chain's CDR3 is CASSFQTSGRRPSYNEQFF. The CDR3 DNA follows: TGCGCCAGCAGCTTCCAGACTAGCGGGAGGCGCCCCTCCTACAATGAGCAGTTCTTC. The full variable domain, in which reference TRBV5-1 and TRBJ2-1 provide the parts outside the CDR3, is KAGVTQTPRYLIKTRGQQVTLSCSPISGHRSVSWYQQTPGQGLQFLFEYFSETQRNKGNFPGRFSGRQFSNSRSEMNVSTLELGDSALYLCASSFQTSGRRPSYNEQFFGPGTRLTVL.

CDR3 bases: TGCGCCAGCAGCCAAGAGCCGGTGTTCACGGGGGACTACACCTTC. Its protein is CASSQEPVFTGDYTF. The rearrangement links TRBV4-1 to TRBJ1-2; weak D call: TRBD1 (5 bases). V lost 0 bases, J lost 10 bases, and 18 bases lay in between. The V gene's germline CDR1 is MGHRA and CDR2 YSYEKL. This CDR3 is 15 amino acids long.

As concerns this clone: Other nucleotide sequences in the sample specify the same CDR3. This sequence joins TRBV6-5 and TRBJ2-2; 7 bases line up with TRBD1. With 2 bases clipped from V and 1 base from J, the junction kept 1 base outside the gene matches. The germline V gene has CDR1 MNHEY and CDR2 SVGAGI. The CDR3 runs 15 residues. The CDR3 DNA reads as TGTGCCAGCAGTTACAGGGGGCGGAACACCGGGGAGCTGTTTTTT. Translation gives CASSYRGRNTGELFF.

This clone was picked up one time. The chain couples TRBV29-1 to TRBJ2-5; the match to TRBD2 covers 9 bases. Trimming at V came to 4 bases and at J to 3 bases, leaving 3 bases not matched to a gene. This CDR3 comprises 13 residues. Per germline, CDR1 SQVTM and CDR2 ANQGSEA. The DNA of the CDR3 is TGCAGCGTTGTCGCGGGAGGGAAAGAGACCCAGTACTTC. Amino acid sequence: CSVVAGGKETQYF.

This chain connects TRBV7-2 to TRBJ2-5; 8 bases align to TRBD1. V dropped 5 bases and J dropped 2; count of bases not matched to a gene: 7. This CDR3 is built from 15 residues. Germline CDR1 reads SGHTA; CDR2 reads FQGNSA. CDR3 sequence reads: CASSIFRGPQETQYF. In nucleotides, the CDR3 is TGTGCCAGCAGCATATTCAGGGGGCCACAAGAGACCCAGTACTTC.

The chain combines TRBV10-3 with TRBJ2-7, with TRBD2 matching over 8 bases. Looked up from germline, CDR1 is ENHRY and CDR2 is SYGVKD. CDR3 length equals 15 residues. J lost 2 bases, V lost 0 bases, and 3 bases had no gene match. CDR3 DNA: TGTGCCATCAGTGAGTCGGGGACTAGGGCCTACGAGCAGTACTTC. It encodes CAISESGTRAYEQYF.

The chain employs TRBV23-1 and TRBJ2-7; D not resolved. TRBV23-1 qualifies as an ORF whose function is uncertain. V shed 8 bases and J shed 2 bases, with 7 bases lying between them. The CDR3 is made up of 11 amino acids. The CDR3 DNA is TGCGCCAGCTGGTGGCCCTACGAGCAGTACTTC. It yields the protein CASWWPYEQYF.

This chain links TRBV18 with TRBJ2-7; D not resolved. There are 14 residues in the CDR3. Germline V CDR1 and CDR2: KGHSH, LQKENI. V gave up 2 bases and J gave up 0 bases, with 8 bases separating them. CDR3 in DNA: TGTGCCAGCTCACCAGCCCGTAGCTCCTACGAGCAGTACTTC. Translating gives CASSPARSSYEQYF.

The chain joins TRBV2 to TRBJ2-3, with TRBD2 identical over 7 bases. CDR1 is SNHLY, CDR2 FYNNEI, per germline. The CDR3 runs 15 residues. V dropped 1 base and J dropped 1; count of bases not matched to a gene: 2. CDR3 DNA sequence: TGTGCCAGCAGTGAAGATCGGGAGGGCACAGATACGCAGTATTTT. Its protein is CASSEDREGTDTQYF.

V gene TRBV5-1 combines with J gene TRBJ2-7; 11 nucleotides agree with TRBD2. The CDR3 sequence is 17 residues long. Germline CDR1 reads SGHRS; CDR2 reads YFSETQ. V lost 4 bases to trimming and J lost 0 bases; unmatched junction nucleotides: 9. The chain's CDR3 is CASSLTSGSVASYEQYF. CDR3 DNA: TGCGCCAGCAGCCTCACTAGCGGGAGCGTCGCCTCCTACGAGCAGTACTTC.

As for this clone: Other nucleotide sequences in the sample specify the same CDR3. The gene calls are TRBV29-1 and TRBJ1-1, with no clear D. Per the germline V gene, CDR1 is SQVTM and CDR2 is ANQGSEA. The germline V and J ends were trimmed by 6 bases and 0 bases, with 11 bases remaining between them. The CDR3 totals 13 residues. CDR3 sequence reads: CSVGYSLNTEAFF. In DNA, the CDR3 is TGCAGCGTGGGGTACAGTTTGAACACTGAAGCTTTCTTT.